This TCR beta chain was documented in a study of control samples from healthy donors and cancer patients (dated by TCRdb to the early 2020s). CDR1 and CDR2, looked up from the germline V gene, are SGHDN and FVKESK. From cysteine to phenylalanine, the CDR3 is 14 amino acids long. Just the 42-base CDR3 DNA is kept, in frame starting at base 1. The V end loses 7 bases and the J end loses 4 bases, and a stretch of 17 bases separates them. A note on this clone: There is no known antigen for this receptor. No clone much larger than this one lies a single base away; base qualities are absent.

The library was prepared using the immunoSEQ multiplex PCR assay. The source is immuneACCESS, and TCRdb retained only in-frame sequences with V and J called. Part of the clones is not carried over; for the studies checked, unresolved V genes explain less than half of this, and the remainder is unexplained. The sample table holds approximately 70,000 clones, of which roughly 87% were seen once. The ten largest clones capture around 5.5% of the sample. Input material: PBMCs. The origin of this receptor is a man aged 55 to 70 with colorectal cancer. This chain joins TRBV14 to TRBJ2-7; the D call is tentative, TRBD1 or TRBD2, as each matches 7 bases. The CDR3 here reads CASNSDREGYEQYF. The DNA sequence is TGTGCCAGCAACTCAGACAGGGAGGGATACGAGCAGTACTTC.